These 16 T cell receptor beta chains came from one sample sequenced in a study of cytomegalovirus exposure and HLA in healthy donors. The primer mix had 60 Vbeta and 13 Jbeta primers. Repertoires were generated with immunoSEQ multiplex PCR, while TCRdb's copy carries only in-frame clones and drops some. The table lists about 140,000 clones, roughly four fifths of them singletons, with around 1.5% in the top ten. The sample comprised PBMCs. Receptors originate from a female donor in good health and CMV-seronegative.

The V gene is TRBV18, the J gene TRBJ1-1; TRBD1 is a possible D gene (6 bases). CDR1 KGHSH and CDR2 LQKENI come from the germline V gene. The CDR3 spans 13 residues. Trimming left V 5 bases short and J 3 bases short, with 10 bases between. CDR3 protein: CASSKRTDTEAFF. The CDR3 DNA reads TGTGCCAGCTCAAAAAGGACAGACACTGAAGCTTTCTTT.

This clone occurred once. The V call is TRBV7-2, the J call TRBJ1-1; 7 bases match TRBD1. The CDR3 contains 15 residues. With V trimmed by 1 base and J by 2 bases, 4 bases remained unmatched. Germline CDR1 SGHTA, CDR2 FQGNSA. Here the CDR3 reads CASSLEGTDNTEAFF. The CDR3 DNA reads as TGTGCCAGCAGCTTAGAAGGGACAGATAACACTGAAGCTTTCTTT. Based on the CDR3 plus reference TRBV7-2 and TRBJ1-1, the full variable domain is GAGVSQSPSNKVTEKGKDVELRCDPISGHTALYWYRQSLGQGLEFLIYFQGNSAPDKSGLPSDRFSAERTGGSVSTLTIQRTQQEDSAVYLCASSLEGTDNTEAFFGQGTRLTVV.

V and J are TRBV7-9 and TRBJ2-1, with TRBD1 as a possible D gene (5 bases). In germline, CDR1 is SEHNR, CDR2 FQNEAQ (reference sequence). Trimming stripped 1 base from V and 8 bases from J, with 24 bases between. This CDR3 region has 18 residues. CDR3: CASSLGRVSRETGDEQFF. The CDR3, as DNA: TGTGCCAGCAGCTTAGGCAGGGTATCCCGCGAGACTGGGGATGAGCAGTTCTTC. The variable domain in full, with the rest retrieved from reference TRBV7-9 and TRBJ2-1, is DTGVSQNPRHKITKRGQNVTFRCDPISEHNRLYWYRQTLGQGPEFLTYFQNEAQLEKSRLLSDRFSAERPKGSFSTLEIQRTEQGDSAMYLCASSLGRVSRETGDEQFFGPGTRLTVL.

The chain carries TRBV27 and TRBJ1-4; D call uncertain. Trimming removed 5 bases at V and 7 bases at J, with 14 bases between. Per the germline V gene, CDR1 is MNHEY and CDR2 is SMNVEV (reference sequence). The CDR3 consists of 14 residues. The CDR3 loop reads CASSPRGEAEKLFF. The CDR3 region has the DNA TGTGCCAGCAGTCCACGCGGGGAGGCTGAAAAACTGTTTTTT.

The V call is TRBV19, the J call TRBJ1-5; no definite D call. Between the trimmed V and J ends, which lost 5 bases and 3 bases, there was a span of 8 bases. From germline, CDR1 is LNHDA and CDR2 SQIVND (reference sequence). The CDR3 extends over 13 amino acids. CDR3 protein: CASSPLANQPQHF. For the CDR3, the DNA is TGTGCCAGTAGTCCCCTGGCCAATCAGCCCCAGCATTTT.

The chain carries TRBV28 and TRBJ2-1; TRBD2 matches at 7 bases. CDR3 length: 17 residues. Germline V gene lookup returns CDR1 MDHEN and CDR2 SYDVKM. The trim removed 3 bases at V and 6 bases at J, leaving 14 bases unmatched. As DNA, the CDR3 is TGTGCCAGCAGTTTCGGCGGGGGATGGGAATCGGGCAATGAGCAGTTCTTC. Protein: CASSFGGGWESGNEQFF.

This chain links TRBV11-3 with TRBJ1-1, with unresolved D. Trimming removed 0 bases at V and 1 base at J, with 15 bases between. CDR3 length equals 17 residues. The germline V gene encodes CDR1 SGHNT and CDR2 YENEEA. CDR3 protein: CASSLDLTSGKNTEAFF. The CDR3 DNA reads as TGTGCCAGCAGCTTAGATCTTACCTCGGGGAAGAACACTGAAGCTTTCTTT.

The chain uses TRBV15 and TRBJ2-1; 14 bases agree with TRBD2. CDR1 LNHNV and CDR2 YYDKDF come from the germline V gene (reference sequence). Trimming at V came to 7 bases and at J to 7 bases, leaving 12 bases not matched to a gene. CDR3 size: 17 residues. The CDR3 reads CATTRTSGGPRGNEQFF. The CDR3 DNA reads as TGTGCCACCACCAGGACTAGCGGGGGGCCTCGGGGGAATGAGCAGTTCTTC.

The chain uses TRBV21-1 and TRBJ2-5; TRBD1 is the table's D call, not checked against the DNA. TRBV21-1 is labeled a pseudogene. The CDR3 sequence is 17 residues long. This chain's CDR3 is CASSIQPPAGGLETQYF. In nucleotides, the CDR3 is TGTGCCAGCAGCATCCAGCCGCCGGCAGGGGGGTTAGAGACCCAGTACTTC.

The gene calls are TRBV7-2 and TRBJ1-2; 7 positions agree with TRBD1. Trimming at V came to 5 bases and at J to 2 bases, leaving 8 bases not matched to a gene. The germline gives CDR1 SGHTA, CDR2 FQGNSA. CDR3 length: 15 amino acids. The CDR3 region is CASSIRQGPNYGYTF. CDR3 sequence (DNA): TGTGCCAGCAGCATTAGACAGGGACCGAACTATGGCTACACCTTC.

This chain joins TRBV6-1 and TRBJ1-4; 10 nucleotides align to TRBD1. This CDR3 has 17 amino acids. CDR1 MNHNS and CDR2 SASEGT come from the germline V gene. J lost 5 bases, V lost 4 bases, and 10 bases had no gene match. CDR3: CASSASRDRGPNEKLFF. For the CDR3, the DNA is TGTGCCAGCAGTGCGTCCCGGGACAGGGGACCAAATGAAAAACTGTTTTTT.

This clone is a singleton in its sample. The J gene is TRBJ2-3, the V gene TRBV28; 11 bases fit TRBD2. Unmatched junction bases numbered 9, after V lost 7 bases and J lost 6 bases. Looked up from germline, CDR1 is MDHEN and CDR2 is SYDVKM. CDR3 length: 15 residues. The CDR3 sequence is CASIPLAGVWDTQYF. The CDR3 DNA sequence: TGTGCCAGCATCCCACTAGCGGGAGTCTGGGATACGCAGTATTTT.

This rearrangement joins TRBV5-4 to TRBJ1-2, with 8 bases fitting TRBD1. The CDR3 runs 13 residues. The ends lost 4 bases at V and 3 bases at J; junction bases unmatched: 2. From germline, CDR1 is SGHNT and CDR2 YYREEE (reference sequence). The CDR3 DNA sequence: TGTGCCAGCAGCCAGACAGGGGACTATGGCTACACCTTC. Protein: CASSQTGDYGYTF.

This chain joins TRBV19 and TRBJ2-3, with TRBD1 as a possible D gene (5 bases). The CDR3 totals 14 residues. CDR1 and CDR2 from the germline V gene are LNHDA and SQIVND (reference sequence). The V gene lost 7 bases and the J gene lost 6 bases, with 17 bases spanning the gap. The CDR3 coding sequence is TGTGCCAGTACCAATCTCCAGGGTCGGGATACGCAGTATTTT. The encoded protein is CASTNLQGRDTQYF.

The V and J genes are TRBV18 and TRBJ2-6; 8 nucleotides match TRBD2. V was pared by 3 bases and J by 4 bases, with 5 bases of the junction left unmatched. The CDR3 is 16 amino acids. Germline CDR1 and CDR2: KGHSH and LQKENI. Here the CDR3 reads CASSPAGGAGANVLTF. DNA for the CDR3: TGTGCCAGCTCACCTGCGGGGGGTGCAGGGGCCAACGTCCTGACTTTC.

This clone was seen only a few times. The V call is TRBV2, the J call TRBJ1-1; possibly TRBD1 for D (5 bases). This CDR3 contains 16 residues. Germline CDR1 reads SNHLY; CDR2 reads FYNNEI. The V end was cut by 2 bases, the J end by 6 bases, with 19 bases between. CDR3 amino acids: CASSERSRGVKSEAFF. CDR3 nucleotide sequence: TGTGCCAGCAGTGAAAGGTCGCGGGGGGTGAAGTCTGAAGCTTTCTTT.